Listed here are 17 T cell receptor beta chains from one sample, sequenced in a study of T cells after yellow fever vaccination. TCRdb analysed the 5' RACE reads with MiXCR anew, one entry per CDR3 protein. The table records some 670,000 distinct CDR3 sequences, 9% to 15% of them present only once. The input for sequencing was PBMCs, taken on the day of the yellow fever booster vaccination. These receptors came from a man in his thirties or forties who received the YFV17D yellow fever vaccine.

The chain employs TRBV10-3 and TRBJ2-1; D gene ambiguous. V was clipped by 3 bases and J by 7 bases, with 13 bases between them. This CDR3 is 14 amino acids long. CDR1 and CDR2 (germline): ENHRY, SYGVKD. In nucleotides, the CDR3 is TGTGCCATCAGTGATGGGGATTTTGGGAATGAGCAGTTCTTC. It encodes CAISDGDFGNEQFF.

In regard to this clonotype: A clone one base away is much larger, so this may be a read error. The V gene is TRBV7-2, the J gene TRBJ1-1; TRBD1 might be the D (5 bases). Germline V gene lookup returns CDR1 SGHTA and CDR2 FQGNSA. The CDR3 extends over 13 amino acids. CDR3: CASSIDRNTEVFF. The CDR3 coding sequence is TGTGCCAGCAGCATAGACAGAAACACTGAAGTTTTCTTT.

The J gene is TRBJ2-1, the V gene TRBV9; 13 nucleotides match TRBD2. Germline trimming cut 0 bases from V and 10 bases from J; bases unmatched to any gene: 4. The germline gives CDR1 SGDLS, CDR2 YYNGEE. This CDR3 is built from 15 residues. CDR3 in amino acids: CASSVASGLAGEQFF. The CDR3 DNA follows: TGTGCCAGCAGCGTAGCTTCGGGACTAGCGGGAGAGCAGTTCTTC. Supplemented by reference TRBV9 and TRBJ2-1, the full variable domain reads DSGVTQTPKHLITATGQRVTLRCSPRSGDLSVYWYQQSLDQGLQFLIQYYNGEERAKGNILERFSAQQFPDLHSELNLSSLELGDSALYFCASSVASGLAGEQFFGPGTRLTVL.

This clonotype has at least ten counts. V is TRBV7-9 and J is TRBJ2-7; 7 bases fit TRBD2. V gave up 5 bases and J gave up 0 bases; unmatched junction bases: 4. The CDR3 loop spans 14 amino acids. Germline V lookup: CDR1 SEHNR, CDR2 FQNEAQ (reference sequence). In nucleotides, the CDR3 is TGTGCCAGCAGCCTGACTAGCCACTCCTACGAGCAGTACTTC. As protein: CASSLTSHSYEQYF.

The J gene is TRBJ1-3, the V gene TRBV5-1; the match to TRBD1 covers 8 bases. J was trimmed by 3 bases and V by 4 bases; bases with no gene match: 3. The germline gives CDR1 SGHRS, CDR2 YFSETQ. There are 14 residues in the CDR3. CDR3 region: CASSAGTGGNTIYF. CDR3 coding DNA: TGCGCCAGCAGCGCCGGGACAGGTGGAAACACCATATATTTT. The full variable domain, completed using reference TRBV5-1 and TRBJ1-3, is KAGVTQTPRYLIKTRGQQVTLSCSPISGHRSVSWYQQTPGQGLQFLFEYFSETQRNKGNFPGRFSGRQFSNSRSEMNVSTLELGDSALYLCASSAGTGGNTIYFGEGSWLTVV.

The gene calls are TRBV7-2 and TRBJ2-7, with 7 bases matching TRBD2. This CDR3 contains 15 residues. Trimming cost V 2 bases and J 3 bases; bases outside gene matches: 7. CDR1 is SGHTA, CDR2 FQGNSA, per germline. CDR3 in DNA: TGTGCCAGCAGCTTACCAAGCGGGGAGGGCTACGAGCAGTACTTC. This gives the protein CASSLPSGEGYEQYF.

V gene TRBV12-3 or TRBV12-4 combines with J gene TRBJ1-6; a weak D match, TRBD1 (5 bases). There are 15 residues in the CDR3. Trimming took 7 bases from V and 7 from J, leaving 17 bases between them. The CDR3 spells CASTPLGRVNSPLHF. CDR3 DNA: TGTGCCAGCACCCCTCTAGGCAGGGTCAATTCACCCCTCCACTTT.

This clonotype was picked up a small number of times. The chain is built from TRBV14 and TRBJ1-2; D unclear. The V end lost 3 bases, the J end lost 5 bases, and 13 bases lay between the germline ends. The germline gives CDR1 SGHDN, CDR2 FVKESK. The CDR3 covers 14 residues. The DNA for the CDR3 is TGTGCCAGCAGCCATCGTCAACTTCGGTATGGCTACACCTTC. This translates into CASSHRQLRYGYTF.

This clonotype was detected only a few times. This chain joins TRBV5-1 and TRBJ2-2; 7 bases are shared with TRBD1. This CDR3 is built from 14 residues. The junction had 6 bases not matched to a gene; V was cut back by 3 bases and J by 7 bases. Germline V gives CDR1 SGHRS, CDR2 YFSETQ. DNA of the CDR3: TGCGCCAGCAGCTCCTACAGGGGTGGCGGGGAGCTGTTTTTT. Protein: CASSSYRGGGELFF. The complete variable domain, with remaining parts taken from reference TRBV5-1 and TRBJ2-2, reads KAGVTQTPRYLIKTRGQQVTLSCSPISGHRSVSWYQQTPGQGLQFLFEYFSETQRNKGNFPGRFSGRQFSNSRSEMNVSTLELGDSALYLCASSSYRGGGELFFGEGSRLTVL.

About this clonotype itself: A much larger clone differs from this one at a single base, so this may be a read error. The chain combines TRBV7-2 with TRBJ1-4; perhaps TRBD1 as D (6 bases). The CDR3 is 13 amino acids. Germline CDR1 is SGHTA and CDR2 is FQGNSA. CDR3 coding DNA: TGTGCCAGCAGCCGGGACACAAGAGAAAAACTGTCTTTT. Translating it yields CASSRDTREKLSF.

The genes are TRBV30 and TRBJ2-3; D not resolved. The V gene's germline CDR1 is GTSNPN and CDR2 SVGIG (reference sequence). The V end lost 4 bases, the J end lost 0 bases, and 8 bases lay between the germline ends. The CDR3 is 13 amino acids. CDR3 residues: CAWTPGSTDTQYF. CDR3 nucleotides: TGTGCCTGGACTCCTGGGAGCACAGATACGCAGTATTTT.

The chain couples TRBV20-1 to TRBJ2-1; no definite D call. The V end was cut by 3 bases, the J end by 1 base, with 10 bases between. The germline V gene has CDR1 DFQATT and CDR2 SNEGSKA (reference sequence). This CDR3 is built from 14 residues. The CDR3 DNA sequence: TGCAGTGCTAGGCCCGGTACTTCCTACAATGAGCAGTTCTTC. As protein: CSARPGTSYNEQFF.

There are a few counts of this clonotype. The V call is TRBV12-3 or TRBV12-4, the J call TRBJ2-1; D ambiguous. The V gene lost 3 bases and the J gene lost 7 bases, with 10 bases spanning the gap. The CDR3 consists of 13 residues. The CDR3 coding sequence is TGTGCCAGCAGTTTTAGCCAAGCTAATGAGCAGTTCTTC. Translation: CASSFSQANEQFF.

The chain employs TRBV7-2 and TRBJ2-5; D remains unclear. Per germline, CDR1 SGHTA and CDR2 FQGNSA. With 4 bases removed from V and 5 bases from J, the gap between germline ends came to 17 bases. CDR3 length equals 15 residues. The CDR3: CASSSFSVVAETQYF. The DNA for the CDR3 is TGTGCCAGCAGCTCATTCAGCGTGGTTGCGGAGACCCAGTACTTC.

This clonotype was found a few times. J is TRBJ2-3 and V is TRBV6-1, with TRBD2 as a possible D gene (6 bases). CDR1 MNHNS and CDR2 SASEGT come from the germline V gene. Deletions cut 4 bases from V and 5 bases from J, with 13 bases between. CDR3 size: 14 residues. The CDR3 is CASSGSGPGDTQYF. Written as DNA, the CDR3 is TGTGCCAGCAGTGGGAGCGGGCCGGGAGATACGCAGTATTTT.

This clonotype was counted only a few times. This rearrangement joins TRBV29-1 to TRBJ1-2; D might be TRBD1 (5 bases). Germline values: CDR1 SQVTM, CDR2 ANQGSEA. The CDR3 spans 13 residues. Deletions cut 4 bases from V and 2 bases from J, with 11 bases between. This CDR3 is CSVGRGGNYGYTF. The CDR3 DNA reads as TGCAGCGTTGGTCGGGGGGGGAACTATGGCTACACCTTC.

In this sample, this clonotype turned up a few times. The J gene is TRBJ1-2, the V gene TRBV5-6; D possibly corresponds to TRBD1 (5 bases). This CDR3 region has 14 residues. V was pared by 0 bases and J by 2 bases, with 8 bases between. Germline V gene sequence: CDR1 SGHDT, CDR2 YYEEEE. Here the CDR3 reads CASSLGGANYGYTF. The CDR3 region has the DNA TGTGCCAGCAGCTTGGGAGGGGCGAACTATGGCTACACCTTC.